The TCR beta chain under discussion was sequenced for a study of OX40 agonist ivuxolimab in advanced cancers. At the level of the study: Therapy given before enrollment (anti-PD-1, anti-PD-L1 or anti-CTLA-4) was allowed, and around 44% had some.

Method: immunoSEQ multiplex PCR; TCRdb's copy keeps in-frame clones and lacks some. The sample gives around 58,000 clones, around nine tenths of which show up once; around 1.4% is in the top ten. With 1 base removed from V and 5 bases from J, the gap between germline ends came to 10 bases. Per the germline V gene, CDR1 is SGHTS and CDR2 is YDEGEE. The CDR3 runs 14 residues. Sample: CD4+ or CD8+ T cells sorted from blood, taken in a trial of the OX40 agonist ivuxolimab. V is TRBV5-8 and J is TRBJ2-1; D gene ambiguous. The clonotype originates from an adult with an advanced solid tumor such as melanoma, head and neck, liver or kidney cancer. This CDR3 reads CASSLKGLNNEQFF. DNA for the CDR3: TGTGCCAGCAGCTTGAAGGGCCTTAACAATGAGCAGTTCTTC. Variable domain in full (rest from reference TRBV5-8 and TRBJ2-1): EAGVTQSPTHLIKTRGQQATLRCSPISGHTSVYWYQQALGLGLQFLLWYDEGEERNRGNFPPRFSGRQFPNYSSELNVNALELEDSALYLCASSLKGLNNEQFFGPGTRLTVL.